This T cell receptor (beta chain) stems from a study of early T cells in non-severe SARS-CoV-2 infection. TCRdb re-called the 5' RACE reads with MiXCR, one entry per CDR3 protein. The sample has approximately 34,000 distinct CDR3 sequences, roughly 7.9% seen once. CDR1 and CDR2 from the germline V gene are MGHDK and SYGVNS. This CDR3 region has 15 residues. Trimming at V came to 1 base and at J to 8 bases, leaving 7 bases not matched to a gene. The chain links TRBV25-1 to TRBJ2-1, with 8 bases lining up with TRBD2. The sequencing used whole blood, collected at baseline. This receptor was identified in an adult who was a healthcare worker with PCR-confirmed SARS-CoV-2 infection or an uninfected control (not recorded which). The CDR3 is CASSESGGAIYEQFF. Here the CDR3 DNA reads TGTGCCAGCAGTGAATCCGGGGGGGCCATCTATGAGCAGTTCTTC.